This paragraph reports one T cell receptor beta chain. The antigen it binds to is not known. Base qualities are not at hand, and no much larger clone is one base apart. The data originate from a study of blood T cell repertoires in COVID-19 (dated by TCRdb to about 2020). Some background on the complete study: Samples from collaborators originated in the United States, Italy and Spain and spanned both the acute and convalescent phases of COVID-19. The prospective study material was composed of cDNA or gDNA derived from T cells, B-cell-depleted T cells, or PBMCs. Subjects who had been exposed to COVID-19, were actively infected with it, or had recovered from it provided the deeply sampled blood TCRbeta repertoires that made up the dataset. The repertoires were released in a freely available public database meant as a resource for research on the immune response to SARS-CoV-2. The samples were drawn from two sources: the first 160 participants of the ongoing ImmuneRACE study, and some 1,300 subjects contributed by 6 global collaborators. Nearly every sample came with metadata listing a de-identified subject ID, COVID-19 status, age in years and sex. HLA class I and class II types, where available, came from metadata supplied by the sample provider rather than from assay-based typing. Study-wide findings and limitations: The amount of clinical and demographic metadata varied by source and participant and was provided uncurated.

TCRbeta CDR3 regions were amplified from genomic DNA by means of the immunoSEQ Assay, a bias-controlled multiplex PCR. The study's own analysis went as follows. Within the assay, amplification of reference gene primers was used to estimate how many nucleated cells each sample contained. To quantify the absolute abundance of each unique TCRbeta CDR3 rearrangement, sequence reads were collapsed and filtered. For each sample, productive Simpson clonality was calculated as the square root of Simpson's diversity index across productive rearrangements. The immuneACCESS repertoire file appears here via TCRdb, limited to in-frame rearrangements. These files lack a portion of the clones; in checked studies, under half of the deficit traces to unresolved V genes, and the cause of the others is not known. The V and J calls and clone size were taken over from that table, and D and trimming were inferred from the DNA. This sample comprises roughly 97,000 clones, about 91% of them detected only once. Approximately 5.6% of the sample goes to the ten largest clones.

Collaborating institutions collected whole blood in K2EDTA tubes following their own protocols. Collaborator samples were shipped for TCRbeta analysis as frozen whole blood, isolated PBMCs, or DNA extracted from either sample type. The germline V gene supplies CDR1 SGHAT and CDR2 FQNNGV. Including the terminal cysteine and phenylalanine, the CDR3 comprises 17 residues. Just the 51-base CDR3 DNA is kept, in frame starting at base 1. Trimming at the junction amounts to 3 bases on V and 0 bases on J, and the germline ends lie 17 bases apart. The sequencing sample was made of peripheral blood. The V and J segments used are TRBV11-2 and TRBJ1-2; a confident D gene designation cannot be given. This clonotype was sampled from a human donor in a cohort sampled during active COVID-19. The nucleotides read TGTGCCAGCAGCTTTACTTTGATGACTAAAGCTAACTATGGCTACACCTTC. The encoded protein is CASSFTLMTKANYGYTF.